Described below is a single T cell receptor beta chain sequence and its context. Its antigen remains unidentified. Within one base of it there is no much larger clone, and no base qualities were kept. To sequence the TCRbeta CDR3 region, genomic DNA was isolated from the sorted cells. The immunoSEQ Assay was used to sequence the TCRbeta CDR3 regions. TCRdb re-hosts the immuneACCESS table, in-frame sequences only. Its copies lack some clones; in the studies checked, an unresolved V gene accounts for under half of them, and the cause for the rest is not known. For this sample there are tens of thousands of clones; about 90% appear just once. The biggest ten clones account for roughly 48% of the sample. This entry belongs to a study of OX40 agonist ivuxolimab in advanced cancers. With regard to the full study: Ivuxolimab was an agonistic, fully human IgG2 monoclonal antibody directed against OX40 (CD134), a costimulatory receptor. Intravenous ivuxolimab was administered to patients every 2 weeks at six dose levels: 0.01, 0.1, 0.3, 1.5, 3 and 10 mg/kg. Of the approximately 54 patients in dose escalation, some 20 had hepatocellular carcinoma, about 15 had melanoma, 9 had renal cell carcinoma and 9 had head and neck cancer. In the dose-escalation cohort, 82.7% of patients were male, and the mean age was roughly 60 years, with a range of 23 to 79. Prior anti-PD-1, anti-PD-L1 or anti-CTLA-4 therapy was permitted, and 40% to 50% of dose-escalation patients had received checkpoint inhibitors. Partial responses were achieved by three dose-escalation patients, of whom one had hepatocellular carcinoma and two had cutaneous melanoma. Peripheral TCRbeta sequencing aimed to test whether ivuxolimab altered TCR sequence diversity and caused clonal T-cell expansion. The paper covers the monotherapy dose-escalation part of the phase I ivuxolimab trial, which included N of about 50 patients. Overall results and qualifications from the work: Low levels of normalized T-cell clonal expansion were also seen in some patients who did not respond. The antigen specificity of the peripheral T cells that underwent clonal expansion was not determined. After ivuxolimab, expanded clones were on average more numerous among CD8+ T cells than among CD4+ T cells. In the 0.1-3.0 mg/kg groups, partial responders had among the lowest normalized peripheral clonal expansion, particularly in CD8+ T cells. Clonal expansion of both CD4+ and CD8+ blood T cells was observed from baseline to week 6 at doses 0.1 to 3.0 mg/kg.

V is shortened by 2 bases, J by 2 bases, and the region joining them spans 6 bases. CDR1 and CDR2 were assigned from the germline V gene (reference sequence) as LNHDA and SQIVND. From the cysteine up to the phenylalanine, the CDR3 has a length of 13 residues. The CDR3 DNA has 39 bases and is translated from base 1. Patients with autoimmune disease history or receiving systemic immunosuppression were excluded from the trial. Peripheral blood for TCR sequencing was collected from all dose cohorts at baseline, on cycle 4 day 1, and on cycle 7 day 1. Samples came from an open-label, multicenter, first-in-human phase I dose-escalation trial of ivuxolimab. Adults with locally advanced or metastatic head and neck squamous cell, hepatocellular, melanoma or renal cell carcinoma were enrolled in the trial. Before TCR sequencing, CD4+ T cells and CD8+ T cells were sorted from peripheral blood as separate populations.

The TCR sequence derives from an adult with an advanced solid tumor such as melanoma, head and neck, liver or kidney cancer. Recombination connected TRBV19 to TRBJ1-1, with the D gene uncertain. The source was CD4+ or CD8+ T cells sorted from blood, collected in a trial of the OX40 agonist ivuxolimab. The CDR3 here reads CASSIFGNTEAFF. The nucleotide sequence is TGTGCCAGTAGTATATTTGGCAACACTGAAGCTTTCTTT.